This record concerns one T cell receptor (beta chain) sequence. This record belongs to a study of shared clonotypes between healthy human individuals. About the research overall: The composition of the donors was a couple of women and three men aged 18 to 49.

Investigators divided CD4+ cells into CD45RA+ naive and CD45RA-negative memory subsets. This CDR3 contains 14 residues. After removal of 4 bases from V and 8 bases from J, the junction contained 7 bases not matched to a gene. Germline V gene lookup returns CDR1 SQVTM and CDR2 ANQGSEA. The table came from immunoSEQ multiplex PCR; TCRdb's copy has only in-frame clones and leaves some out. The repertoire consists of more than 2 million clones, with approximately 96% occurring once and the leading ten covering more than 0.1%. The J gene is TRBJ2-1, the V gene TRBV29-1; 11 positions agree with TRBD2. The specimen was naive CD4+ T cells sorted from blood. Sample subset: CD45RA+ positively selected. The clonotype comes from a young man in good health. The CDR3 DNA sequence: TGCAGCGTTGCGTTAGCGGGGGGGCCCTATGAGCAGTTCTTC. This translates into CSVALAGGPYEQFF.